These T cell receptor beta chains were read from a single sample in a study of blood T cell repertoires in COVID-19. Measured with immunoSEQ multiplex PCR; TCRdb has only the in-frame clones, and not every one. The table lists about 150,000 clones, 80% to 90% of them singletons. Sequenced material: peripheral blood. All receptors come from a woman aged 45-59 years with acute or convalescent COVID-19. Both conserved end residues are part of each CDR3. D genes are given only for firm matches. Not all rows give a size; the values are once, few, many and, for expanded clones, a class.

TGTGCCAAAAGACTGGGCACCGGGGAGCTGTTTTTT	CAKRLGTGELFF	TRBJ2-2	NA	TRBV2	NA	12
TGTGCCACCAGTCAAAAAGGGACAGGGGGCACTGAAGCTTTCTTT	CATSQKGTGGTEAFF	TRBJ1-1	NA	TRBV24-1	TRBD1	15
TGTGCCAGCAGTTCACAGGGTTGGAACTATGGCTACACCTTC	CASSSQGWNYGYTF	TRBJ1-2	NA	TRBV27	NA	14
TGTGCCAGCAGCGTAGGGGGACTAGCGGGCTACGAGCAGTACTTC	CASSVGGLAGYEQYF	TRBJ2-7	NA	TRBV9	TRBD2	15
TGTGCCAGCAGCGCACGTTTCTCTCCAGTGTCCGAGCAGTACTTC	CASSARFSPVSEQYF	TRBJ2-7	few	TRBV9	NA	15
TGTGCCAGCAGTTACCAACCTAGCGGGAGGGCAGATACGCAGTATTTT	CASSYQPSGRADTQYF	TRBJ2-3	NA	TRBV6-5	TRBD2	16
TGTGCCAGCTCACCAGGACAGGGGACCTCTGGGGCCAACGTCCTGACTTTC	CASSPGQGTSGANVLTF	TRBJ2-6	NA	TRBV18	TRBD1	17
TGTGCCAGCAGCCAGGATAGGACAGGGGATGAAAAACTGTTTTTT	CASSQDRTGDEKLFF	TRBJ1-4	NA	TRBV4-2	TRBD1	15
TGCGCCAGCAGCCAGCAATCGACAGGGGTCTATGGCTACACCTTC	CASSQQSTGVYGYTF	TRBJ1-2	NA	TRBV4-3	TRBD1	15
TGCAGTGCTAGTGGCGGTAACACTGAAGCTTTCTTT	CSASGGNTEAFF	TRBJ1-1	once	TRBV20-1	NA	12
TGCGCCAGCAGCCGACAAACAGGGGGCTCCGCATCATCCTCTGGGGCCAACGTCCTGACTTTC	CASSRQTGGSASSSGANVLTF	TRBJ2-6	NA	TRBV4-3	TRBD1	21
TGTGCCAGCAGCCCTCCGGGACAGCGAATCAATCAGCCCCAGCATTTT	CASSPPGQRINQPQHF	TRBJ1-5	NA	TRBV7-2	TRBD1	16
TGTGCCATCATGACTGAGCCCGGGGATGTGCAGTTCTTC	CAIMTEPGDVQFF	TRBJ2-1	NA	TRBV10-3	NA	13
TGTGCCAGCAGTGAAAAGAGAATGGATCAGCCCCAGCATTTT	CASSEKRMDQPQHF	TRBJ1-5	NA	TRBV2	NA	14
TGTGCCAGTACAGGAGGGACGACCTATAATTCACCCCTCCACTTT	CASTGGTTYNSPLHF	TRBJ1-6	NA	TRBV19	NA	15
TGTGCCAGCTCTCCCGGACAGGGCTGGGAAGCGCAGTATTTT	CASSPGQGWEAQYF	TRBJ2-3	NA	TRBV18	TRBD1	14
TGTGCCACCATGGCGGACAGTCCTCTTGGCGAGCAGTACTTC	CATMADSPLGEQYF	TRBJ2-7	NA	TRBV24-1	NA	14
TGTGCCAGCAGCCTCACAGGGTACACTGAAGCTTTCTTT	CASSLTGYTEAFF	TRBJ1-1	NA	TRBV7-3	NA	13